This entry lists 22 T cell receptor beta chains sequenced from one sample in a study of spatial heterogeneity in lung cancer. Study-wide results and limits: How many expanded intratumoral alpha and beta TCRs were present tracked the tumor mutation count, which was a count of nonsynonymous mutations.

Their antigens remain unidentified. Time point meaning: sample taken at primary tumor resection. MiXCR was run by TCRdb on the 5' RACE reads, yielding one entry per CDR3 protein. There are around 3,600 distinct CDR3 sequences in the sample; more than 12% occur only once, and more than 20% lies in the top ten. The sequencing used lung tumor tissue, collected at surgery. These receptors were collected from a female donor with early-stage non-small cell lung cancer.

By proportion, this clonotype is medium-sized. This beta chain slipped into a library made for alpha chains as a stray read, so its size is not meaningful. This sequence joins TRBV10-3 and TRBJ1-1; D gene unclear. Germline CDR1 is ENHRY and CDR2 is SYGVKD. The germline V and J ends were trimmed by 0 bases and 10 bases, with 12 bases remaining between them. The CDR3 is 13 residues long. The CDR3 reads CAISESTSSRAFF. DNA of the CDR3: TGTGCCATCAGTGAGTCGACCTCGAGTCGAGCTTTCTTT.

This clonotype came up many times. This beta chain turned up in a library designed for alpha chains; as an off-target read, its abundance says little. The chain links TRBV4-1 to TRBJ2-5; 7 positions agree with TRBD1. Germline CDR1 is MGHRA and CDR2 is YSYEKL. This CDR3 spans 16 amino acids. V lost 1 base, J lost 3 bases, and 8 bases stayed unmatched. For the CDR3, the DNA is TGCGCCAGCAGCCAAGGACAGGGTTCCTACAAAGAGACCCAGTACTTC. This sequence encodes CASSQGQGSYKETQYF.

Within the sample, this clonotype is medium-sized. This beta chain is a stray read from a library made for alpha chains; its abundance is not meaningful. The J gene is TRBJ2-3, the V gene TRBV5-4; D is perhaps TRBD2 (7 bases). The CDR3 is made up of 16 amino acids. In germline, CDR1 is SGHNT, CDR2 YYREEE (reference sequence). V lost 4 bases, J lost 3 bases, and 18 bases lay in between. The DNA of the CDR3 is TGTGCCAGCAGCCCCCGCCGGGGGGCCCAGACAGATACGCAGTATTTT. Amino acid sequence: CASSPRRGAQTDTQYF.

This clonotype is judged medium-sized. This beta chain is off target for a library built for alpha chains, so its abundance means little. The rearrangement joins TRBV5-1 to TRBJ2-3; TRBD1 aligns across 10 bases. The germline V gene has CDR1 SGHRS and CDR2 YFSETQ. V shed 4 bases and J 3 bases; nucleotides not matched to a gene: 5. This CDR3 has 15 amino acids. DNA of the CDR3: TGCGCCAGCAGCCCAGGGACAGGGGTGACAGATACGCAGTATTTT. It yields the protein CASSPGTGVTDTQYF.

Turning to this clonotype: As an off-target read in a library built for alpha chains, this beta chain has a frequency of little significance. This chain joins TRBV9 and TRBJ2-5; D call uncertain. CDR1 and CDR2 from the germline V gene are SGDLS and YYNGEE. The length of the CDR3 is 15 residues. The V gene lost 0 bases and the J gene lost 5 bases, with 14 bases spanning the gap. The CDR3 region is CASSVGVTSGETQYF. The CDR3 nucleotides are TGTGCCAGCAGCGTAGGAGTGACCTCCGGGGAGACCCAGTACTTC. Variable domain in full (rest from reference TRBV9 and TRBJ2-5): DSGVTQTPKHLITATGQRVTLRCSPRSGDLSVYWYQQSLDQGLQFLIQYYNGEERAKGNILERFSAQQFPDLHSELNLSSLELGDSALYFCASSVGVTSGETQYFGPGTRLLVL.

Many counts were recorded for this clonotype. This beta chain is an off-target read within a library intended for alpha chains, so its frequency means little. The chain has TRBV7-8 and TRBJ1-2, with TRBD1 matching 8 bases. Germline V gives CDR1 SGHVS, CDR2 FQNEAQ. The V gene end was trimmed by 4 bases and the J gene end by 2 bases; junction bases not matched to a gene: 15. The CDR3 contains 18 residues. CDR3 in amino acids: CASSYDRGRLSPNYGYTF. The CDR3 nucleotides are TGTGCCAGCAGCTATGACAGGGGAAGATTGTCCCCCAACTATGGCTACACCTTC.

This clonotype is classed as medium-sized (0.01 to 0.1%). A library prepared for alpha chains yielded this beta chain as an off-target read; its size is of little meaning. The V gene is TRBV5-5, the J gene TRBJ1-6; possibly TRBD1 for D (5 bases). Germline V gene sequence: CDR1 SGHKS, CDR2 YYEKEE (reference sequence). This CDR3 spans 15 amino acids. Trimming removed 2 bases from V and 7 bases from J, with 13 bases in between. The CDR3 region has the DNA TGTGCCAGCAGCTTCCAGGGAACCCCCAATTCACCCCTCCACTTT. Amino acids: CASSFQGTPNSPLHF.

In this sample, this clonotype turned up many times. This beta chain is an unintended read in a library built for alpha chains; its size means little. V and J are TRBV5-6 and TRBJ2-7; D might be TRBD1 (6 bases). Germline V lookup: CDR1 SGHDT, CDR2 YYEEEE. Trimming took off 2 bases at V and 12 bases at J, with 15 bases between the two ends. This CDR3 is 12 amino acids long. CDR3 amino acids: CASSFNRVLLYF. The CDR3 region has the DNA TGTGCCAGCAGCTTTAACAGGGTCCTCTTGTACTTC.

By share of the sample, this clonotype is medium-sized (0.01 to 0.1%). This beta chain is a stray read from a library made for alpha chains; its abundance is not meaningful. V and J are TRBV6-6 and TRBJ1-5; D is perhaps TRBD1 (6 bases). Deletions cut 6 bases from V and 0 bases from J, with 12 bases between. CDR1 is MNHNY, CDR2 SVGAGI, per germline (reference sequence). This CDR3 is 15 amino acids long. CDR3 nucleotide sequence: TGTGCCAGCAGAAAGGACAGATATAGCAATCAGCCCCAGCATTTT. Its translation is CASRKDRYSNQPQHF.

This clonotype was counted ten times or more. This beta chain is an unintended read in a library built for alpha chains; its size means little. V usage is TRBV20-1 and J usage is TRBJ1-5; the match to TRBD1 covers 8 bases. Germline lookup yields CDR1 DFQATT and CDR2 SNEGSKA (reference sequence). The J segment lost 7 bases and the V segment lost 6 bases, leaving 8 bases of the junction unmatched. The CDR3 is made up of 13 amino acids. The CDR3 spells CSARTGKRQPQHF. Written as DNA, the CDR3 is TGCAGTGCCCGGACAGGGAAGCGGCAGCCCCAGCATTTT.

This clonotype has at least ten counts. Since it is a stray read in a library aimed at alpha chains, this beta chain has a size that is not meaningful. The chain has TRBV13 and TRBJ1-1; no reliable D call. V was cut by 5 bases and J by 7 bases, with 11 bases left in between. The CDR3 consists of 12 residues. In germline, CDR1 is PRHDT, CDR2 FYEKMQ (reference sequence). The CDR3 DNA reads TGTGCCAGCAGCGCACCGGGCCTTGAAGCTTTCTTT. Protein product: CASSAPGLEAFF.

A word on this clonotype: This beta chain appears as a stray read in a library generated for alpha chains; its size is not informative. The V and J genes are TRBV27 and TRBJ1-5; D gene ambiguous. The CDR3 is 11 residues long. CDR1 and CDR2 (germline): MNHEY, SMNVEV (reference sequence). Trimming stripped 8 bases from V and 7 bases from J, with 9 bases between. Written as DNA, the CDR3 is TGTGCCAGCGGGCCAGACCAGCCCCAGCATTTT. Its protein product is CASGPDQPQHF.

This clonotype is termed medium-sized. This beta chain came through as a stray read in a library set up for alpha chains, and its size says little. The genes are TRBV7-8 and TRBJ2-7; 8 bases map to TRBD2. Germline CDR1 reads SGHVS; CDR2 reads FQNEAQ. The CDR3 contains 14 residues. The trim removed 1 base at V and 3 bases at J, leaving 2 bases unmatched. In DNA, the CDR3 is TGTGCCAGCAGCTTAGACAGCGGGGGCTACGAGCAGTACTTC. Its protein product is CASSLDSGGYEQYF.

The sample holds many counts of this clonotype. This beta chain came through as a stray read in a library set up for alpha chains, and its size says little. This chain links TRBV10-3 with TRBJ1-5, with a tentative D call TRBD1 (6 bases). The germline V gene has CDR1 ENHRY and CDR2 SYGVKD. V dropped 3 bases and J dropped 9 bases, with 15 bases sitting between them. The CDR3 contains 14 residues. The CDR3 sequence: CAISDSGGGRPQHF. The CDR3 DNA reads as TGTGCCATCAGTGATTCGGGAGGGGGTAGGCCCCAGCATTTT.

As for this clonotype: Since the library was made to target alpha chains, this beta chain is a stray read and its abundance is not meaningful. The rearrangement links TRBV5-1 to TRBJ2-7; D is ambiguous. The CDR3 has 16 residues. With 1 base removed from V and 0 bases from J, the gap between germline ends came to 14 bases. Germline assignment: CDR1 SGHRS and CDR2 YFSETQ. The CDR3 bases are TGCGCCAGCAGCTTGCGGTCGGCGTCAAGCTCCTACGAGCAGTACTTC. The encoded protein is CASSLRSASSSYEQYF.

Concerning this clonotype: In a library made to pick up alpha chains, this beta chain is a stray read with a size that means little. The rearrangement joins TRBV5-1 to TRBJ1-1; TRBD1 is a possible D gene (6 bases). CDR1 and CDR2 from the germline V gene are SGHRS and YFSETQ. Between the trimmed V and J ends, which lost 2 bases and 3 bases, there was a span of 17 bases. The CDR3 has 16 residues. The CDR3 DNA sequence: TGCGCCAGCAGCTTCAGCAGGGGCGCACGGGACACTGAAGCTTTCTTT. It yields the protein CASSFSRGARDTEAFF.

This clonotype was seen repeatedly, ten times or more. For a library built for alpha chains, this beta chain is a stray read; little rests on its size. The CDR3 DNA sequence: TGTGCCAGCAGCCGTTCCTTGGATACGCAGTATTTT. Amino acids: CASSRSLDTQYF. The rearrangement uses TRBV11-2 and TRBJ2-3, with no clear D. The CDR3 contains 12 residues. The germline V and J ends were trimmed by 5 bases and 6 bases, with 9 bases remaining between them. Germline assignment: CDR1 SGHAT and CDR2 FQNNGV.

The sample holds many counts of this clonotype. This beta chain is a stray read from a library made for alpha chains; its abundance is not meaningful. The rearrangement joins TRBV28 to TRBJ1-6; 9 nucleotides match TRBD1. J was trimmed by 9 bases and V by 5 bases; bases with no gene match: 5. The germline gives CDR1 MDHEN, CDR2 SYDVKM. The CDR3 runs to 14 residues. The CDR3 spells CASSLGQGSSPLHF. The CDR3 nucleotides read TGTGCCAGCAGTCTGGGACAGGGATCTTCACCCCTCCACTTT.

This clonotype was counted at least ten times. The library was designed around alpha chains, so this beta chain is a stray read whose abundance carries little weight. J is TRBJ2-1 and V is TRBV20-1; D might be TRBD1 (6 bases). Trimming removed 0 bases at V and 4 bases at J, with 13 bases between. This CDR3 has 15 residues. Germline CDR1 is DFQATT and CDR2 is SNEGSKA (reference sequence). CDR3 in DNA: TGCAGTGCTAGAGATCTTGGGACATCTTACAATGAGCAGTTCTTC. Translating gives CSARDLGTSYNEQFF.

This clonotype was detected ten times or more. Since the library was made to target alpha chains, this beta chain is a stray read and its abundance is not meaningful. The chain is built from TRBV2 and TRBJ1-5; D unclear. CDR1 SNHLY and CDR2 FYNNEI come from the germline V gene. The CDR3 runs 14 residues. V dropped 4 bases and J dropped 5 bases, with 12 bases sitting between them. CDR3 loop: CASSGPSPDQPQHF. DNA for the CDR3: TGTGCCAGCAGTGGGCCTTCCCCCGATCAGCCCCAGCATTTT. Using reference TRBV2 and TRBJ1-5 for the parts outside the CDR3, the full variable domain is EPEVTQTPSHQVTQMGQEVILRCVPISNHLYFYWYRQILGQKVEFLVSFYNNEISEKSEIFDDQFSVERPDGSNFTLKIRSTKLEDSAMYFCASSGPSPDQPQHFGDGTRLSIL.

This clonotype was picked up many times. This beta chain lies outside the target of a library built for alpha chains; its clone size means little. The V and J genes are TRBV28 and TRBJ2-5, with TRBD2 identical over 7 bases. The V gene end was trimmed by 8 bases and the J gene end by 0 bases; junction bases not matched to a gene: 9. This CDR3 has 15 amino acids. CDR1 and CDR2 (germline): MDHEN, SYDVKM. The CDR3 DNA reads TGTGCCAGCCTTAATGCCGGGGGGAACCAAGAGACCCAGTACTTC. Protein: CASLNAGGNQETQYF.

In its sample, this clonotype is medium-sized. This beta chain is a stray read from a library made for alpha chains; its abundance is not meaningful. The V gene is TRBV28, the J gene TRBJ1-1; 7 bases align to TRBD1. V trimming: 5 bases; J trimming: 4 bases; junction bases outside the gene matches: 7. Germline V lookup: CDR1 MDHEN, CDR2 SYDVKM. The CDR3 runs to 14 residues. The CDR3 DNA reads TGTGCCAGCAGTCCGGGACAGAGGGGCACTGAAGCTTTCTTT. This sequence encodes CASSPGQRGTEAFF.